Included here is one T cell receptor (beta chain) sequence, with context. Its target is not known. The data belong to a study of T cells expressing NK-cell markers. Overall study: TCR beta repertoires came from sorted CD3+CD56+NKG2C+, CD3+CD56+NKG2C- and CD3+CD56-NKG2C+ T cells. Overall study findings and caveats: There were a handful of donors in whom these clonotypes also led the CD3+CD56-NKG2C+ fraction.

Generation of TCR beta cDNA was performed by 5'RACE template switching incorporating UMIs. For each CDR3 protein, TCRdb gives one entry from its re-call of the 5' RACE reads, without DNA. The sample has more than 400,000 distinct CDR3 sequences; the top ten hold approximately 7%. The sample comprised blood T cells: a sorted CD56 or NKG2C T cell subset, CD4+ or CD8+ T cells, or bulk PBMC T cells (not recorded which). This sequence originates from a woman between 18 and 69 years old in good health.

The CDR3 sequence is CSVVGPGELFF. This sequence joins TRBV29-1 and TRBJ2-2; the D gene TCRdb calls, TRBD1, cannot be checked with no DNA. The germline V gene has CDR1 SQVTM and CDR2 ANQGSEA. The CDR3 runs 11 residues.